The 27 T cell receptor beta chains listed next were all sequenced from one sample in a study of regulatory T cells in long-lasting Graves disease. Sequencing libraries for TCR beta were prepared with iRepertoire HTBI primers and Arm-PCR of CDR3 regions. A single record per CDR3 protein comes from TCRdb applying MiXCR to the multiplex PCR reads. In the table there are about 400,000 distinct CDR3 sequences, around 15% of which are singletons. Documented time point: newly diagnosed GD, antithyroid drugs for less than 3 months. PBMCs were the source of the RNA used for TCR sequencing. The same sample was also used in a study of T cells in Graves' hyperthyroidism and ophthalmopathy.

The specimen comprised peripheral blood mononuclear cells (PBMCs), sampled at new diagnosis, from a patient treated with antithyroid drugs. These receptors were taken from a woman younger than 30 with Graves disease.

This clonotype occurred many times. The J gene is TRBJ2-7, the V gene TRBV5-1; D is ambiguous. Trimming left V 0 bases short and J 0 bases short, with 7 bases between. The germline V gene has CDR1 SGHRS and CDR2 YFSETQ. The CDR3 runs to 14 residues. The CDR3 loop reads CASSLGESSYEQYF. The CDR3 nucleotides are TGCGCCAGCAGCTTGGGCGAGAGCTCCTACGAGCAGTACTTC.

The sample holds many counts of this clonotype. The chain couples TRBV12-3 or TRBV12-4 to TRBJ1-6, with TRBD1 matching 7 bases. The CDR3 runs 15 residues. The V segment lost 6 bases and the J segment 5 bases; nucleotides outside the gene matches: 7. The CDR3 region has the DNA TGTGCCAGCAGAGCTGGTCAGGGGGATAATTCACCCCTCCACTTT. It is translated as CASRAGQGDNSPLHF.

At least ten counts were recorded for this clonotype. The J gene is TRBJ1-1, the V gene TRBV6-1; D is unclear. This CDR3 is built from 14 residues. V was trimmed by 4 bases and J by 0 bases, leaving 9 bases between them. Germline V lookup: CDR1 MNHNS, CDR2 SASEGT. In DNA form, the CDR3 reads TGTGCCAGCAGTGCCAGTGTACTGAACACTGAAGCTTTCTTT. It is translated as CASSASVLNTEAFF.

The gene calls are TRBV19 and TRBJ1-4; a weak D match, TRBD1 (5 bases). V was cut by 5 bases and J by 8 bases, with 21 bases left in between. The CDR3 spans 16 residues. Germline CDR1 reads LNHDA; CDR2 reads SQIVND (reference sequence). The DNA of the CDR3 is TGTGCCAGTAGTCCGAGGACCGGGACGCCGAAGGAAAAACTGTTTTTT. It yields the protein CASSPRTGTPKEKLFF.

This clonotype was counted between two and nine times. This chain links TRBV5-4 with TRBJ2-7; maybe TRBD1 (6 bases). The V end lost 3 bases, the J end lost 5 bases, and 15 bases lay between the germline ends. Germline V gene sequence: CDR1 SGHNT, CDR2 YYREEE (reference sequence). The CDR3 runs to 14 residues. Written as DNA, the CDR3 is TGTGCCAGCAGCTACCAATTCACAGGGAACGAGCAGTACTTC. The encoded protein is CASSYQFTGNEQYF.

Ten or more counts support this clonotype. The J gene is TRBJ2-6, the V gene TRBV6-1; D not resolved. The V and J ends lost 0 bases and 2 bases respectively, with 8 bases between them. The CDR3 sequence is 16 residues long. Germline V gives CDR1 MNHNS, CDR2 SASEGT. This CDR3 reads CASSEADRPGANVLTF. For the CDR3, the DNA is TGTGCCAGCAGTGAAGCTGACCGCCCTGGGGCCAACGTCCTGACTTTC.

Comments on this clonotype: A read error may be the cause here, since a much bigger clone is one base away. The chain uses TRBV6-2 or TRBV6-3 and TRBJ2-7; D not resolved. Germline values: CDR1 MNHEY, CDR2 SVGEGT. CDR3 size: 13 residues. The CDR3 reads CAGSQGPSSEQYF. The CDR3 DNA reads TGTGCCGGCAGTCAAGGGCCTTCTTCCGAGCAGTACTTC.

To note about this clonotype: A clone one base away is much larger, so this may be a read error. The chain combines TRBV12-3 or TRBV12-4 with TRBJ2-7; D is ambiguous. The CDR3 is 13 residues long. Between the trimmed V and J ends, which lost 7 bases and 9 bases, there was a span of 19 bases. The CDR3 DNA is TGTGCCAGCACTGTAGGATTGCCTTTAGGGCAGTACTTC. Amino acid sequence: CASTVGLPLGQYF.

In this sample, this clonotype turned up many times. This chain joins TRBV4-1 and TRBJ2-7; TRBD1 agrees at 10 bases. Germline V gene sequence: CDR1 MGHRA, CDR2 YSYEKL. The CDR3 contains 16 residues. Trimming cost V 1 base and J 0 bases; bases outside gene matches: 3. CDR3 sequence (DNA): TGCGCCAGCAGCCAAGGGGGGGACAGGGGCTCCTACGAGCAGTACTTC. Translation: CASSQGGDRGSYEQYF.

This clonotype appeared many times. The CDR3 nucleotides read TGCAGTGCTCCGGACGTTACTGGAAACACCATATATTTT. Its translation: CSAPDVTGNTIYF. The chain has TRBV20-1 and TRBJ1-3; D not resolved. CDR3 length: 13 residues. V shed 5 bases and J shed 2 bases, with 10 bases lying between them. The germline CDR1 and CDR2 sequences are DFQATT and SNEGSKA (reference sequence).

There are a few counts of this clonotype. The CDR3 DNA reads TGTGCCACGGGGCCGACAGGGGGCTACGAGCAGTACTTC. Translating it yields CATGPTGGYEQYF. This rearrangement joins TRBV27 to TRBJ2-7; TRBD1 agrees at 9 bases. V trimming: 10 bases; J trimming: 3 bases; junction bases outside the gene matches: 7. The V gene's germline CDR1 is MNHEY and CDR2 SMNVEV (reference sequence). The CDR3 covers 13 residues.

This clonotype came up a few times. The rearrangement joins TRBV4-2 to TRBJ2-7; 10 bases line up with TRBD1. The germline V gene has CDR1 LGHNA and CDR2 YNFKEQ. After removal of 1 base from V and 4 bases from J, the junction contained 4 bases not matched to a gene. The CDR3 has 15 residues. CDR3: CASSQATGGGYEQYF. The DNA of the CDR3 is TGTGCCAGCAGCCAAGCGACAGGGGGCGGATACGAGCAGTACTTC.

This clonotype showed up many times. The chain links TRBV11-2 to TRBJ2-1; the D gene is possibly TRBD2 (6 bases). The V end lost 5 bases, the J end lost 1 base, and 12 bases lay between the germline ends. The length of the CDR3 is 15 residues. Per germline, CDR1 SGHAT and CDR2 FQNNGV. The CDR3 nucleotides are TGTGCCAGCAGCGCAGGCAGCGGGTCCTACAATGAGCAGTTCTTC. Amino acid sequence: CASSAGSGSYNEQFF.

This clonotype occurred many times. The chain uses TRBV5-1 and TRBJ2-7; 9 positions agree with TRBD1. Trimming took 4 bases from V and 3 from J; bases not matched to a gene: 5. Germline V lookup: CDR1 SGHRS, CDR2 YFSETQ. The CDR3 consists of 14 residues. The chain's CDR3 is CASSPGQGLYEQYF. Written as DNA, the CDR3 is TGCGCCAGCAGCCCGGGACAGGGACTCTACGAGCAGTACTTC.

The chain joins TRBV19 to TRBJ2-7; maybe TRBD1 (7 bases). Trimming removed 5 bases at V and 7 bases at J, with 18 bases between. This CDR3 has 14 amino acids. Germline assignment: CDR1 LNHDA and CDR2 SQIVND (reference sequence). The CDR3 protein is CASSLQGGFGEQYF. DNA of the CDR3: TGTGCCAGTAGTCTGCAGGGGGGATTCGGTGAGCAGTACTTC.

In this sample, this clonotype turned up many times. The CDR3 DNA follows: TGTGCCAGCAGCCAAGACACTAGCAATCAGCCCCAGCATTTT. It translates to CASSQDTSNQPQHF. The chain joins TRBV3-1 to TRBJ1-5; D uncertain. Germline loops: CDR1 LGHDT, CDR2 YNNKEL (reference sequence). The V gene lost 0 bases and the J gene lost 0 bases, with 3 bases spanning the gap. The CDR3 length is 14 residues.

This clonotype came up many times. The chain employs TRBV11-2 and TRBJ2-5; D is unresolved. The J call may be in error: the DNA end matches TRBJ2-1 better. The CDR3 contains 14 residues. The V gene's germline CDR1 is SGHAT and CDR2 FQNNGV. CDR3 in amino acids: CASSLGRHSHEQFF. The CDR3 DNA is TGTGCCAGCAGCTTAGGTCGACATTCCCATGAGCAGTTCTTC.

This clonotype was observed at least ten times. This chain links TRBV18 with TRBJ2-2; tentatively, D is TRBD1 (6 bases). The CDR3 contains 16 residues. V gave up 3 bases and J gave up 0 bases, with 11 bases separating them. CDR1 and CDR2 from the germline V gene are KGHSH and LQKENI. This CDR3 reads CASSPSGTTNTGELFF. The CDR3 DNA follows: TGTGCCAGCTCACCTTCCGGGACAACGAACACCGGGGAGCTGTTTTTT.

This clonotype was seen many times. This rearrangement joins TRBV27 to TRBJ2-7, with D uncertain. V shed 4 bases and J shed 2 bases, with 12 bases lying between them. The CDR3 contains 14 residues. Germline-derived CDR1 and CDR2 are MNHEY and SMNVEV (reference sequence). The CDR3 protein is CASSSPSSPYEQYF. CDR3 sequence (DNA): TGTGCCAGCAGTTCCCCTTCCAGCCCCTACGAGCAGTACTTC.

This sequence joins TRBV7-8 and TRBJ1-5; D is uncertain. Germline V gene lookup returns CDR1 SGHVS and CDR2 FQNEAQ. The CDR3 length is 15 residues. Trimming stripped 1 base from V and 3 bases from J, with 10 bases between. In DNA, the CDR3 is TGTGCCAGCAGCTTAGGAGTTCTGCCCAATCAGCCCCAGCATTTT. It is translated as CASSLGVLPNQPQHF.

The chain recombines TRBV9 with TRBJ1-3; D gene unclear. Trimming stripped 0 bases from V and 4 bases from J, with 20 bases between. The CDR3 loop spans 18 amino acids. Germline V gives CDR1 SGDLS, CDR2 YYNGEE. CDR3 in amino acids: CASSVDEQSASRGNTIYF. The CDR3 DNA sequence: TGTGCCAGCAGCGTAGACGAGCAGTCGGCCTCCCGCGGAAACACCATATATTTT.

This clonotype came up many times. The gene calls are TRBV12-3 or TRBV12-4 and TRBJ1-1, with D possibly matching TRBD1 (5 bases). This CDR3 has 13 residues. V was shortened by 4 bases and J by 4 bases, with 10 bases between the two germline ends. This CDR3 is CASSSRASTEAFF. For the CDR3, the DNA is TGTGCCAGCAGTTCCAGGGCGAGCACTGAAGCTTTCTTT.

This clonotype was counted many times. The chain carries TRBV14 and TRBJ2-3; D call uncertain. Germline CDR1 and CDR2: SGHDN and FVKESK. This CDR3 region has 13 residues. Trimming cost V 4 bases and J 2 bases, with 7 bases left between them. In DNA, the CDR3 is TGTGCCAGCAGCCCGATCACCACAGATACGCAGTATTTT. Its protein product is CASSPITTDTQYF.

This clonotype was counted many times. The conserved closing phenylalanine or tryptophan is absent in this CDR3, likely reflecting a read error. No DNA is shown, since the ends of the CDR3 on it are uncertain; the CDR3 is the one TCRdb lists. The chain is built from TRBV12-3 or TRBV12-4 and TRBJ2-3; whether TRBD2, the table's D call, matches the DNA was not checked. The CDR3 numbers 13 amino acids, ends counted. The CDR3: CASSLGAAGGPVV.

This clonotype was found many times. The CDR3 coding sequence is TGTGCCAGCAGCTTAGATATGGGGATGAGCACAGATACGCAGTATTTT. Protein: CASSLDMGMSTDTQYF. The rearrangement links TRBV7-9 to TRBJ2-3, with no clear D. The CDR3 is 16 residues long. The V gene lost 1 base and the J gene lost 0 bases, with 11 bases spanning the gap. Germline assignment: CDR1 SEHNR and CDR2 FQNEAQ (reference sequence).

This clonotype was seen many times. The chain carries TRBV20-1 and TRBJ2-7; D is unclear. Per germline, CDR1 DFQATT and CDR2 SNEGSKA (reference sequence). CDR3 length: 15 amino acids. Deletions cut 3 bases from V and 0 bases from J, with 15 bases between. This CDR3 is CSASSETPNSYEQYF. In nucleotides, the CDR3 is TGCAGTGCTAGTAGTGAGACACCGAACTCCTACGAGCAGTACTTC.

The sample holds many counts of this clonotype. The rearrangement links TRBV29-1 to TRBJ2-5; D possibly corresponds to TRBD1 (5 bases). V was cut by 4 bases and J by 5 bases, with 11 bases left in between. CDR1 is SQVTM and CDR2 is ANQGSEA in the germline V gene. This CDR3 contains 12 residues. CDR3 sequence reads: CSVGQGAETQYF. DNA of the CDR3: TGCAGCGTTGGTCAGGGCGCCGAGACCCAGTACTTC. Full variable domain (outside the CDR3, taken from reference TRBV29-1 and TRBJ2-5): SAVISQKPSRDICQRGTSLTIQCQVDSQVTMMFWYRQQPGQSLTLIATANQGSEATYESGFVIDKFPISRPNLTFSTLTVSNMSPEDSSIYLCSVGQGAETQYFGPGTRLLVL.